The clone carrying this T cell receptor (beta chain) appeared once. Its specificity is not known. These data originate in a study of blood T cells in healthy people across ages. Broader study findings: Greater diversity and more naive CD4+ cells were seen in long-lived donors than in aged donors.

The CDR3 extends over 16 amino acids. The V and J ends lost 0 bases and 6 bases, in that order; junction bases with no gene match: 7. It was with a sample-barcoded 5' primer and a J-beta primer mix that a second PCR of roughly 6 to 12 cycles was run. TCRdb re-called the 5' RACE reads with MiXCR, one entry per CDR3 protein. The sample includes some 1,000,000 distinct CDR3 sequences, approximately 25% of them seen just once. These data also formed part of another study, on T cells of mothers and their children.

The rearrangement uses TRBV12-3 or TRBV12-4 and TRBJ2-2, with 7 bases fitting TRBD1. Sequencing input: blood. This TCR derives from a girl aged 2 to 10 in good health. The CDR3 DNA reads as TGTGCCAGCAGTTTAGCTAAGGACAGGCGGCCCGGGGAGCTGTTTTTT. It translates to CASSLAKDRRPGELFF.